Following are 20 T cell receptor beta chains from one sample sequenced in a study of blood T cell repertoires in COVID-19 (dated by TCRdb to about 2020). The library was built by means of the immunoSEQ multiplex PCR assay. TCRdb's version of the immuneACCESS table is confined to in-frame rearrangements and falls short of the full clone set. An unresolved V gene accounts for under half of the shortfall where checked; the remainder is of unknown origin. Recorded for this sample are about 390,000 clones; 87% of them occurred a single time. The ten largest make up about 2.5% of the sample. The sequenced material came from peripheral blood. The receptors derive from a woman between 55 and 75 years old with COVID-19, enrolled during active disease.

This CDR3 reads CASSFKGPGNIQYF. CDR3 nucleotide sequence: TGTGCCAGCAGCTTTAAGGGCCCGGGGAACATTCAGTACTTC. The genes are TRBV13 and TRBJ2-4, with D possibly being TRBD2 (5 bases). The CDR3 contains 14 residues. Per germline, CDR1 PRHDT and CDR2 FYEKMQ (reference sequence). V was trimmed by 3 bases and J by 7 bases, leaving 13 bases between them.

This clone appeared once. V gene TRBV12-5 combines with J gene TRBJ1-2; TRBD1 agrees at 9 bases. CDR3 size: 14 residues. J lost 4 bases, V lost 7 bases, and 7 bases had no gene match. Looked up from germline, CDR1 is LGHNT and CDR2 is FRNRAP. The CDR3 bases are TGTGCTAGTGCTTGGGACAGGGTGGGCTATGGCTACACCTTC. Its translation is CASAWDRVGYGYTF.

This clone has a single count. The chain employs TRBV6-5 and TRBJ1-1; possible D gene TRBD1, 5 bases. The V gene lost 0 bases and the J gene lost 10 bases, with 9 bases spanning the gap. CDR1 and CDR2 (germline): MNHEY, SVGAGI. The CDR3 spans 12 residues. CDR3 protein: CASSYSGRRAFF. The CDR3 nucleotides read TGTGCCAGCAGTTACTCGGGGCGTAGAGCTTTCTTT.

J is TRBJ2-1 and V is TRBV9; the match to TRBD2 covers 8 bases. CDR1 and CDR2 from the germline V gene are SGDLS and YYNGEE. The ends lost 5 bases at V and 1 base at J; junction bases unmatched: 8. The CDR3 contains 16 residues. The CDR3 DNA sequence: TGTGCCAGCAGTACGGGGGGGCCTTCGTCCTACAATGAGCAGTTCTTC. Amino acids: CASSTGGPSSYNEQFF.

The chain uses TRBV28 and TRBJ1-6, with TRBD1 identical over 8 bases. The ends lost 4 bases at V and 8 bases at J; junction bases unmatched: 7. Germline CDR1 MDHEN, CDR2 SYDVKM. The CDR3 spans 15 residues. The CDR3 here is CASSSGQGVYSPLHF. The CDR3, as DNA: TGTGCCAGCAGTTCCGGACAGGGAGTTTATTCACCCCTCCACTTT.

For the CDR3, the DNA is TGTGCCAGCAGCCAAGAATTGAGTTTGCAGACCCAGTACTTC. Amino acids: CASSQELSLQTQYF. The chain has TRBV7-2 and TRBJ2-5, with D unresolved. The CDR3 is 14 residues long. Between the trimmed V and J ends, which lost 5 bases and 6 bases, there was a span of 16 bases. CDR1 and CDR2 from the germline V gene are SGHTA and FQGNSA.

V gene TRBV4-1 combines with J gene TRBJ2-5; possible D gene TRBD1, 6 bases. Germline V lookup: CDR1 MGHRA, CDR2 YSYEKL. The length of the CDR3 is 16 residues. V was trimmed by 2 bases and J by 5 bases, leaving 18 bases between them. CDR3 DNA sequence: TGCGCCAGCAGCCAAAACCTAGGGGGATACGTGGAGACCCAGTACTTC. Protein product: CASSQNLGGYVETQYF.

This clone has a single count. The gene calls are TRBV20-1 and TRBJ2-1; D ambiguous. CDR3 length equals 12 residues. From germline, CDR1 is DFQATT and CDR2 SNEGSKA (reference sequence). Trimming stripped 3 bases from V and 8 bases from J, with 11 bases between. The CDR3 sequence: CSASKATDEQFF. The CDR3 DNA follows: TGCAGTGCTAGTAAAGCGACGGATGAGCAGTTCTTC.

The CDR3 DNA follows: TGTGCCAGCAGGGGCGGGGGGGCTTCCTACGAGCAGTACTTC. It specifies CASRGGGASYEQYF. The chain uses TRBV6-5 and TRBJ2-7, with 9 bases lining up with TRBD2. Germline-derived CDR1 and CDR2 are MNHEY and SVGAGI. V lost 6 bases, J lost 1 base, and 4 bases stayed unmatched. The CDR3 length is 14 residues.

The J gene is TRBJ1-2, the V gene TRBV19; D uncertain. The germline V gene has CDR1 LNHDA and CDR2 SQIVND (reference sequence). Trimming removed 3 bases from V and 4 bases from J, with 18 bases in between. The CDR3 loop spans 16 amino acids. The CDR3 region is CASSIYRSRVGYGYTF. The CDR3 bases are TGTGCCAGTAGTATCTACCGTTCGAGGGTCGGCTATGGCTACACCTTC.

The J gene is TRBJ2-1, the V gene TRBV11-2; possible D gene TRBD1, 5 bases. Trimming shortened V by 5 bases and J by 4 bases, and 15 bases separated the two germline ends. The CDR3 is made up of 15 amino acids. The germline V gene has CDR1 SGHAT and CDR2 FQNNGV. CDR3 protein: CASSLGHGEYNEQFF. The CDR3 bases are TGTGCCAGCAGCCTTGGACATGGTGAATACAATGAGCAGTTCTTC.

The chain uses TRBV3-1 (or the pseudogene TRBV3-2) and TRBJ1-4, with TRBD1 identical over 10 bases. This CDR3 is 18 amino acids long. Germline V gene data show CDR1 as LGHDT and CDR2 as YNNKEL (reference sequence). V shed 3 bases, J shed 0 bases, and the junction held 7 bases outside the gene matches. The CDR3 nucleotides are TGTGCCAGCAGCCAGGGACAGGGGACCTTCGCAACTAATGAAAAACTGTTTTTT. Translation gives CASSQGQGTFATNEKLFF.

This rearrangement joins TRBV15 to TRBJ2-1, with TRBD2 matching 9 bases. The CDR3 runs to 15 residues. V was clipped by 7 bases and J by 6 bases; unmatched bases: 10. The V gene's germline CDR1 is LNHNV and CDR2 YYDKDF (reference sequence). This chain's CDR3 is CATTLGGGGANEQFF. CDR3 bases: TGTGCCACCACCCTAGGAGGCGGGGGGGCCAATGAGCAGTTCTTC.

The chain recombines TRBV3-1 (or the pseudogene TRBV3-2) with TRBJ1-3; tentatively, D is TRBD1 (6 bases). Trimming pared 3 bases from V and 0 bases from J, leaving 12 bases between. The CDR3 consists of 16 residues. Germline V lookup: CDR1 LGHDT, CDR2 YNNKEL (reference sequence). Written as DNA, the CDR3 is TGTGCCAGCAGCCAGGGACATCTTATCTCTGGAAACACCATATATTTT. It encodes CASSQGHLISGNTIYF.

The gene calls are TRBV25-1 and TRBJ1-1; possible D gene TRBD1, 6 bases. V was cut by 1 base and J by 0 bases, with 6 bases left in between. This CDR3 contains 14 residues. Germline V gene data show CDR1 as MGHDK and CDR2 as SYGVNS. CDR3 amino acids: CASSESGVNTEAFF. The CDR3 DNA reads as TGTGCCAGCAGTGAATCAGGGGTGAACACTGAAGCTTTCTTT. The entire variable domain, with the rest obtained from reference TRBV25-1 and TRBJ1-1, is as follows: EADIYQTPRYLVIGTGKKITLECSQTMGHDKMYWYQQDPGMELHLIHYSYGVNSTEKGDLSSESTVSRIRTEHFPLTLESARPSHTSQYLCASSESGVNTEAFFGQGTRLTVV.

The rearrangement links TRBV28 to TRBJ2-7; a possible D gene is TRBD2 (5 bases). There are 14 residues in the CDR3. Germline values: CDR1 MDHEN, CDR2 SYDVKM. V was clipped by 2 bases and J by 6 bases, with 14 bases between them. CDR3 sequence: CASSLTGWVAEQYF. The CDR3 DNA sequence: TGTGCCAGCAGTTTAACGGGGTGGGTCGCCGAGCAGTACTTC.

The CDR3 DNA sequence: TGTGCCACCCGCTCGCGGGTCCAGTACTTC. Its protein product is CATRSRVQYF. The chain combines TRBV3-1 (or the pseudogene TRBV3-2) with TRBJ2-5; perhaps TRBD2 as D (5 bases). Looked up from germline, CDR1 is LGHDT and CDR2 is YNNKEL (reference sequence). V shed 10 bases and J shed 10 bases, with 13 bases lying between them. CDR3 size: 10 residues.

The V gene is TRBV5-1, the J gene TRBJ1-5, with D hard to call. The CDR3 is 15 amino acids. V lost 0 bases to trimming and J lost 0 bases, with 7 bases between them. Germline loops: CDR1 SGHRS, CDR2 YFSETQ. The DNA of the CDR3 is TGCGCCAGCAGCTTGGTAGCTTATAGCAATCAGCCCCAGCATTTT. As protein: CASSLVAYSNQPQHF. Combining the CDR3 with reference TRBV5-1 and TRBJ1-5 gives the whole variable domain KAGVTQTPRYLIKTRGQQVTLSCSPISGHRSVSWYQQTPGQGLQFLFEYFSETQRNKGNFPGRFSGRQFSNSRSEMNVSTLELGDSALYLCASSLVAYSNQPQHFGDGTRLSIL.

J is TRBJ2-2 and V is TRBV3-1 (or the pseudogene TRBV3-2); 8 bases are a match to TRBD1. The ends lost 6 bases at V and 0 bases at J; junction bases unmatched: 0. There are 14 residues in the CDR3. Germline V gives CDR1 LGHDT, CDR2 YNNKEL (reference sequence). In nucleotides, the CDR3 is TGTGCCAGCAGACAGGGGGCGAACACCGGGGAGCTGTTTTTT. This codes for CASRQGANTGELFF.

This chain connects TRBV19 to TRBJ1-5; 10 nucleotides line up with TRBD1. J lost 10 bases, V lost 7 bases, and 16 bases had no gene match. Germline assignment: CDR1 LNHDA and CDR2 SQIVND (reference sequence). The CDR3 runs 16 residues. The CDR3 DNA is TGTGCCAGTACACTGGACAGGGGGGATAATCTGGGCCCCCAGCATTTT. This sequence encodes CASTLDRGDNLGPQHF.